The 26 T cell receptor beta chains below were found in one sample sequenced in a study of blood T cell repertoires in COVID-19. Some clones are missing from TCRdb's copy, which holds only in-frame ones; the method was immunoSEQ multiplex PCR. The sample has about 100,000 clones, 85% seen once. Sequenced sample: peripheral blood. The receptors shown here come from a man between 45 and 60 years old with active or convalescent COVID-19.

This chain connects TRBV11-3 to TRBJ2-3, with no clear D. Trimming shortened V by 3 bases and J by 2 bases, and 9 bases separated the two germline ends. This CDR3 contains 14 residues. The germline gives CDR1 SGHNT, CDR2 YENEEA. The CDR3, as DNA: TGTGCCAGCAGCTTTTCCAGATACACAGATACGCAGTATTTT. As protein: CASSFSRYTDTQYF. The variable domain in full, with the rest retrieved from reference TRBV11-3 and TRBJ2-3, is EAGVVQSPRYKIIEKKQPVAFWCNPISGHNTLYWYLQNLGQGPELLIRYENEEAVDDSQLPKDRFSAERLKGVDSTLKIQPAELGDSAVYLCASSFSRYTDTQYFGPGTRLTVL.

This clone was seen a few times. The chain recombines TRBV6-5 with TRBJ1-1; TRBD1 aligns across 7 bases. Germline CDR1 reads MNHEY; CDR2 reads SVGAGI. V shed 7 bases, J shed 4 bases, and the junction held 12 bases outside the gene matches. CDR3 length equals 15 residues. Here the CDR3 DNA reads TGTGCCAGCACCGGGACAGACCCCCGGGTCACTGAAGCTTTCTTT. Translation gives CASTGTDPRVTEAFF.

This clone is classed as medium-sized. The rearrangement uses TRBV7-9 and TRBJ2-5, with a possible D match to TRBD2 (6 bases). The CDR3 is 14 amino acids. Germline V gene sequence: CDR1 SEHNR, CDR2 FQNEAQ (reference sequence). Trimming took off 1 base at V and 4 bases at J, with 10 bases between the two ends. The CDR3 protein is CASSLVGTGETQYF. Here the CDR3 DNA reads TGTGCCAGCAGCTTAGTCGGGACTGGAGAGACCCAGTACTTC.

The chain combines TRBV6-5 with TRBJ1-4; maybe TRBD1 (5 bases). CDR1 and CDR2 from the germline V gene are MNHEY and SVGAGI. This CDR3 has 14 amino acids. V lost 0 bases to trimming and J lost 8 bases, with 10 bases between them. Written as DNA, the CDR3 is TGTGCCAGCAGTTACTCAGCCGGACAAGAAAAACTGTTTTTT. Encoded protein: CASSYSAGQEKLFF.

This clone was seen only once. The chain carries TRBV18 and TRBJ2-3; D possibly corresponds to TRBD1 (6 bases). The germline V gene has CDR1 KGHSH and CDR2 LQKENI. The CDR3 sequence is 17 residues long. V lost 3 bases and J lost 2, with 18 bases in between. CDR3 region: CASSPSQGTLNTDTQYF. The CDR3 DNA is TGTGCCAGCTCACCTTCTCAGGGGACCCTTAACACAGATACGCAGTATTTT.

This chain uses TRBV5-1 with TRBJ1-5, with 7 bases identical to TRBD1. CDR3 length: 15 amino acids. From germline, CDR1 is SGHRS and CDR2 YFSETQ. V lost 4 bases, J lost 7 bases, and 11 bases stayed unmatched. The CDR3 loop is CASSPETGPRQPQHF. DNA for the CDR3: TGCGCCAGCAGCCCGGAGACAGGGCCACGACAGCCCCAGCATTTT.

The CDR3 is CASSLSPAQDEQYF. The DNA of the CDR3 is TGTGCCAGCAGCTTGTCGCCAGCGCAAGACGAGCAGTACTTC. This chain joins TRBV7-9 and TRBJ2-7; D gene unclear. The ends were cut back, 3 bases at V and 5 bases at J, with 14 bases in the middle. CDR3 length: 14 residues. Germline assignment: CDR1 SEHNR and CDR2 FQNEAQ (reference sequence).

V is TRBV6-5 and J is TRBJ2-7; D not certain. The CDR3 has 14 residues. Trimming removed 5 bases at V and 0 bases at J, with 11 bases between. Germline CDR1 and CDR2: MNHEY and SVGAGI. CDR3 nucleotides: TGTGCCAGCAGTCAGCAGGTTAGCTCCTACGAGCAGTACTTC. Amino acids: CASSQQVSSYEQYF.

The V call is TRBV9, the J call TRBJ2-7; 7 nucleotides match TRBD1. The CDR3 totals 15 residues. V dropped 1 base and J dropped 6; count of bases not matched to a gene: 10. Germline CDR1 is SGDLS and CDR2 is YYNGEE. CDR3 loop: CASSVTPDRAAEQYF. The CDR3 bases are TGTGCCAGCAGCGTAACCCCAGACAGGGCCGCCGAGCAGTACTTC. Together with reference TRBV9 and TRBJ2-7, the CDR3 gives the full variable domain: DSGVTQTPKHLITATGQRVTLRCSPRSGDLSVYWYQQSLDQGLQFLIQYYNGEERAKGNILERFSAQQFPDLHSELNLSSLELGDSALYFCASSVTPDRAAEQYFGPGTRLTVT.

This chain joins TRBV7-2 and TRBJ2-1, with 9 nucleotides matching TRBD2. Germline values: CDR1 SGHTA, CDR2 FQGNSA. The V gene end was trimmed by 3 bases and the J gene end by 0 bases; junction bases not matched to a gene: 0. The CDR3 spans 15 residues. The chain's CDR3 is CASSFSGSSYNEQFF. For the CDR3, the DNA is TGTGCCAGCAGCTTTAGCGGGAGCTCCTACAATGAGCAGTTCTTC. Based on the CDR3 plus reference TRBV7-2 and TRBJ2-1, the full variable domain is GAGVSQSPSNKVTEKGKDVELRCDPISGHTALYWYRQSLGQGLEFLIYFQGNSAPDKSGLPSDRFSAERTGGSVSTLTIQRTQQEDSAVYLCASSFSGSSYNEQFFGPGTRLTVL.

This clone has at least ten counts. This chain connects TRBV5-6 to TRBJ1-2; 11 bases match TRBD1. The CDR3 consists of 14 residues. Germline-derived CDR1 and CDR2 are SGHDT and YYEEEE. The ends lost 2 bases at V and 8 bases at J; junction bases unmatched: 5. The CDR3: CASSFGTGGMGYTF. The DNA for the CDR3 is TGTGCCAGCAGCTTCGGGACAGGGGGTATGGGCTACACCTTC.

This clone was seen a few times. In the same sample, other DNA sequences code for this CDR3. This chain links TRBV7-9 with TRBJ1-2; 9 bases map to TRBD1. CDR3 length: 14 amino acids. CDR1 and CDR2 (germline): SEHNR, FQNEAQ (reference sequence). Losses at the gene ends were 3 bases for V and 4 bases for J; bases not matched to a gene: 3. The CDR3 DNA is TGTGCCAGCAGCTTGGCGACAGGGGGCTATGGCTACACCTTC. Encoded protein: CASSLATGGYGYTF.

This sequence joins TRBV2 and TRBJ1-2, with 7 bases matching TRBD1. The CDR3 is 14 residues long. Germline CDR1 and CDR2: SNHLY and FYNNEI. After removal of 5 bases from V and 8 bases from J, the junction contained 11 bases not matched to a gene. As DNA, the CDR3 is TGTGCCAGCAGTCCGACAGGGAGCGGATACGGCTACACCTTC. This translates into CASSPTGSGYGYTF.

The CDR3 nucleotides are TGTGCCAGCTCACCGTCAGAAAACACAGATACGCAGTATTTT. Translated, it gives CASSPSENTDTQYF. The rearrangement uses TRBV18 and TRBJ2-3; the D is unclear. V was cut by 3 bases and J by 2 bases, with 9 bases left in between. CDR1 is KGHSH and CDR2 is LQKENI in the germline V gene. There are 14 residues in the CDR3.

The chain carries TRBV3-1 (or the pseudogene TRBV3-2) and TRBJ2-1; the D gene is possibly TRBD2 (5 bases). The CDR3 is made up of 14 amino acids. Germline CDR1 and CDR2: LGHDT and YNNKEL (reference sequence). The V and J ends lost 4 bases and 7 bases respectively, with 14 bases between them. CDR3 amino acids: CASSLIERANEQFF. DNA of the CDR3: TGTGCCAGCAGCCTGATTGAGAGGGCGAATGAGCAGTTCTTC.

The rearrangement uses TRBV7-2 and TRBJ2-1; 11 nucleotides match TRBD2. J was trimmed by 10 bases and V by 2 bases; bases with no gene match: 7. Germline loops: CDR1 SGHTA, CDR2 FQGNSA. This CDR3 region has 15 residues. The CDR3 is CASSLTSGSQEEQFF. The DNA of the CDR3 is TGTGCCAGCAGCTTAACTAGCGGGAGCCAGGAGGAGCAGTTCTTC. The full variable domain, in which reference TRBV7-2 and TRBJ2-1 provide the parts outside the CDR3, is GAGVSQSPSNKVTEKGKDVELRCDPISGHTALYWYRQSLGQGLEFLIYFQGNSAPDKSGLPSDRFSAERTGGSVSTLTIQRTQQEDSAVYLCASSLTSGSQEEQFFGPGTRLTVL.

V is TRBV11-2 and J is TRBJ2-7; weak D call: TRBD2 (6 bases). CDR3 length equals 13 residues. The V end lost 1 base, the J end lost 8 bases, and 12 bases lay between the germline ends. Germline V gene lookup returns CDR1 SGHAT and CDR2 FQNNGV. The CDR3 coding sequence is TGTGCCAGCAGCTTAGCGGGAGTCTTTAAGCAGTACTTC. It specifies CASSLAGVFKQYF. Combining the CDR3 with reference TRBV11-2 and TRBJ2-7 gives the whole variable domain EAGVAQSPRYKIIEKRQSVAFWCNPISGHATLYWYQQILGQGPKLLIQFQNNGVVDDSQLPKDRFSAERLKGVDSTLKIQPAKLEDSAVYLCASSLAGVFKQYFGPGTRLTVT.

CDR3 in amino acids: CASSFGTGGGETQYF. The CDR3 bases are TGTGCCAGCAGCTTCGGGACAGGGGGAGGGGAGACCCAGTACTTC. V is TRBV11-3 and J is TRBJ2-5, with 11 bases fitting TRBD1. The CDR3 loop spans 15 amino acids. Germline lookup yields CDR1 SGHNT and CDR2 YENEEA. J was trimmed by 5 bases and V by 3 bases; bases with no gene match: 5. Combining the CDR3 with reference TRBV11-3 and TRBJ2-5 gives the whole variable domain EAGVVQSPRYKIIEKKQPVAFWCNPISGHNTLYWYLQNLGQGPELLIRYENEEAVDDSQLPKDRFSAERLKGVDSTLKIQPAELGDSAVYLCASSFGTGGGETQYFGPGTRLLVL.

This chain joins TRBV11-3 and TRBJ2-3, with 8 positions matching TRBD2. The CDR3 sequence is 16 residues long. Germline-derived CDR1 and CDR2 are SGHNT and YENEEA. Trimming took 1 base from V and 2 from J; bases not matched to a gene: 5. CDR3 sequence reads: CASSLGASGSTDTQYF. The DNA for the CDR3 is TGTGCCAGCAGCTTAGGAGCTAGCGGGTCCACAGATACGCAGTATTTT.

V gene TRBV11-2 combines with J gene TRBJ2-3; D perhaps matches TRBD1 (7 bases). V was cut by 5 bases and J by 0 bases, with 12 bases left in between. The CDR3 is 15 residues long. Per the germline V gene, CDR1 is SGHAT and CDR2 is FQNNGV. Here the CDR3 reads CASSPRGESTDTQYF. The CDR3 DNA follows: TGTGCCAGCAGCCCCAGGGGGGAGAGCACAGATACGCAGTATTTT.

The chain couples TRBV28 to TRBJ1-5, with unresolved D. Trimming left V 3 bases short and J 1 base short, with 16 bases between. The CDR3 is 17 amino acids. The V gene's germline CDR1 is MDHEN and CDR2 SYDVKM. The DNA of the CDR3 is TGTGCCAGCAGTTTGTTCGGGATAGATTCGAGCAATCAGCCCCAGCATTTT. Translating gives CASSLFGIDSSNQPQHF.

This chain uses TRBV3-1 (or the pseudogene TRBV3-2) with TRBJ2-1; 9 bases match TRBD1. V shed 2 bases and J 3 bases; nucleotides not matched to a gene: 5. This CDR3 has 16 residues. Per the germline V gene, CDR1 is LGHDT and CDR2 is YNNKEL (reference sequence). CDR3 sequence (DNA): TGTGCCAGCAGCCAACTAGGGACAGGGCTCTACAATGAGCAGTTCTTC. This codes for CASSQLGTGLYNEQFF.

V and J are TRBV9 and TRBJ2-3; TRBD2 might be the D (6 bases). The CDR3 runs 15 residues. Trimming cost V 6 bases and J 0 bases, with 14 bases left between them. Per germline, CDR1 SGDLS and CDR2 YYNGEE. CDR3 bases: TGTGCCAGCAAGGAGGGTAGCGGTAGCACAGATACGCAGTATTTT. Translating it yields CASKEGSGSTDTQYF.

This clone was detected once. The V and J genes are TRBV2 and TRBJ2-5; 12 nucleotides match TRBD2. J lost 5 bases, V lost 4 bases, and 17 bases had no gene match. CDR3 length: 19 residues. The germline gives CDR1 SNHLY, CDR2 FYNNEI. The CDR3 nucleotides are TGTGCCAGCAGTGTAGAGACTAGCGGGAGTCTTTTTCTATCGGAGACCCAGTACTTC. Protein: CASSVETSGSLFLSETQYF.

This chain links TRBV29-1 with TRBJ2-7; D is unresolved. This CDR3 spans 12 amino acids. Trimming removed 3 bases at V and 2 bases at J, with 8 bases between. Per the germline V gene, CDR1 is SQVTM and CDR2 is ANQGSEA. CDR3 coding DNA: TGCAGCGTTGAGGGCCAGACCTACGAGCAGTACTTC. Amino acids: CSVEGQTYEQYF.

This clone was picked up one time. This rearrangement joins TRBV2 to TRBJ2-3; 14 bases are shared with TRBD2. Germline-derived CDR1 and CDR2 are SNHLY and FYNNEI. The V and J ends lost 5 bases and 3 bases, in that order; junction bases with no gene match: 1. This CDR3 is built from 15 residues. CDR3 DNA: TGTGCCAGCAGTAGACTAGCGGGAGGGACAGATACGCAGTATTTT. Translated, it gives CASSRLAGGTDTQYF. Complete variable domain (other parts from reference TRBV2 and TRBJ2-3): EPEVTQTPSHQVTQMGQEVILRCVPISNHLYFYWYRQILGQKVEFLVSFYNNEISEKSEIFDDQFSVERPDGSNFTLKIRSTKLEDSAMYFCASSRLAGGTDTQYFGPGTRLTVL.